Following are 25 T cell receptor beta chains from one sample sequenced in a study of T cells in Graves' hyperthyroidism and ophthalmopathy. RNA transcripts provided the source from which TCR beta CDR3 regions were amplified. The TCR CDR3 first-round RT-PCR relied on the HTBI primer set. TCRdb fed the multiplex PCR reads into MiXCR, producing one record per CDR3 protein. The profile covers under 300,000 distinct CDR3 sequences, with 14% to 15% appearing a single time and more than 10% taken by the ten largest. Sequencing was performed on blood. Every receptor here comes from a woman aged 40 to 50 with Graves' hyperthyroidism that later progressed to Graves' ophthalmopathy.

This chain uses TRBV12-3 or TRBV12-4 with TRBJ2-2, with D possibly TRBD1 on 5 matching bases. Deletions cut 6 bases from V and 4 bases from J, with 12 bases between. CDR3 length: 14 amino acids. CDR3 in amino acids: CASRFRVGTGELFF. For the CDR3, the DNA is TGTGCCAGCAGGTTCAGGGTGGGCACCGGGGAGCTGTTTTTT.

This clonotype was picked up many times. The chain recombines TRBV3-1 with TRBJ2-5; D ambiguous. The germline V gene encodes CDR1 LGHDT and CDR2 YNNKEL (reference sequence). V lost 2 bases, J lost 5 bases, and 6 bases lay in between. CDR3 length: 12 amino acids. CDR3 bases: TGTGCCAGCAGCCAATCAGCGGAGACCCAGTACTTC. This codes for CASSQSAETQYF.

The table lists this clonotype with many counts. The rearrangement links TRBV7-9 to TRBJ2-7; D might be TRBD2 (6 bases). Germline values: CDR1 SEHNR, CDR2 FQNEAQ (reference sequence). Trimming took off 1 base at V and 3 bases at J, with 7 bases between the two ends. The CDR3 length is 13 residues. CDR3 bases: TGTGCCAGCAGCTTAGGGACTATCTACGAGCAGTACTTC. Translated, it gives CASSLGTIYEQYF. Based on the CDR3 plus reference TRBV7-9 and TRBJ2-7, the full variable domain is DTGVSQNPRHKITKRGQNVTFRCDPISEHNRLYWYRQTLGQGPEFLTYFQNEAQLEKSRLLSDRFSAERPKGSFSTLEIQRTEQGDSAMYLCASSLGTIYEQYFGPGTRLTVT.

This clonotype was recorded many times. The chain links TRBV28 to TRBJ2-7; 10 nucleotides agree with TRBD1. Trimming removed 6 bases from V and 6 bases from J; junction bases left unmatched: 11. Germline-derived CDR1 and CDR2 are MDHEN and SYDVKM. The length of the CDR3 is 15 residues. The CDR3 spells CASSPLTGGSGEQYF. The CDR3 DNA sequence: TGTGCCAGCAGCCCGCTGACAGGGGGCTCCGGCGAGCAGTACTTC.

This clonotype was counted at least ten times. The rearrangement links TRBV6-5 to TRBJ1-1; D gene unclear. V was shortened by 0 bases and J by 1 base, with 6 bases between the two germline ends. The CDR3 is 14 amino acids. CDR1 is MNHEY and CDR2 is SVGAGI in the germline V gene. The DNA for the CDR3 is TGTGCCAGCAGTTACTCGTGGGGGAACACTGAAGCTTTCTTT. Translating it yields CASSYSWGNTEAFF.

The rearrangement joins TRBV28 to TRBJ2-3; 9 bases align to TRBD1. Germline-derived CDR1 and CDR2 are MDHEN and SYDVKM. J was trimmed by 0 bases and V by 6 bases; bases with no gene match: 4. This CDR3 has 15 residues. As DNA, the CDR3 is TGTGCCAGCAGCTGGGGGACAGGGAGCACAGATACGCAGTATTTT. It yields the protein CASSWGTGSTDTQYF.

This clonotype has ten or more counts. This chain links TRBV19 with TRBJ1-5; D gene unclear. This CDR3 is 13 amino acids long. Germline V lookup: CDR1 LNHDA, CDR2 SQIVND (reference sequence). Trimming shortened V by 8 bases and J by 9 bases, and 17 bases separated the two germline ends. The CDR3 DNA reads TGTGCCAGTTTCGGGGATCAAGGTGGGCCCCAGCATTTT. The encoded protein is CASFGDQGGPQHF.

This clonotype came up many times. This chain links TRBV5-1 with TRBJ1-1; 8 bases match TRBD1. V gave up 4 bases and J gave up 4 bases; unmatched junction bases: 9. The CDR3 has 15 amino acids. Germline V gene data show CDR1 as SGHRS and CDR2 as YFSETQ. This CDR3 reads CASSGTGGSGTEAFF. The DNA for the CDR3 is TGCGCCAGCAGCGGAACAGGGGGATCAGGCACTGAAGCTTTCTTT.

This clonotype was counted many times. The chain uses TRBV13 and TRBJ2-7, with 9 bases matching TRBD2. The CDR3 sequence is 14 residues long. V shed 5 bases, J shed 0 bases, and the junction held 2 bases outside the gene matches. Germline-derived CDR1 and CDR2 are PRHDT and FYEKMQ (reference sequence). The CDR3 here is CASSISGSSYEQYF. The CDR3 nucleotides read TGTGCCAGCAGCATTAGCGGGAGCTCCTACGAGCAGTACTTC.

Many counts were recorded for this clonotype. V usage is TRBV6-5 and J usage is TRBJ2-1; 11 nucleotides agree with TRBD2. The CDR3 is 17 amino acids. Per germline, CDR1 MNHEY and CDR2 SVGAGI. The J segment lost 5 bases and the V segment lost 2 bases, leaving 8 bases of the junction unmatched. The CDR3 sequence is CASSYVFTSGRNNEQFF. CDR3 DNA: TGTGCCAGCAGTTACGTCTTTACTAGCGGGAGAAACAATGAGCAGTTCTTC.

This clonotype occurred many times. This chain's CDR3 is CASSELGTSPLHF. In DNA form, the CDR3 reads TGTGCCAGCAGTGAACTCGGCACTTCACCCCTCCACTTT. V and J are TRBV25-1 and TRBJ1-6; unclear D gene. V lost 2 bases and J lost 9, with 8 bases in between. Germline lookup yields CDR1 MGHDK and CDR2 SYGVNS. CDR3 size: 13 residues.

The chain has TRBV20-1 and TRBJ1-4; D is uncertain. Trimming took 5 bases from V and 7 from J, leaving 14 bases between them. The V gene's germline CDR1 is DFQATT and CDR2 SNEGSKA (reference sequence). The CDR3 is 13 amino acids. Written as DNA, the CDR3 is TGCAGTGCTCCGGGCCCCTGGGGTGAAAAACTGTTTTTT. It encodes CSAPGPWGEKLFF.

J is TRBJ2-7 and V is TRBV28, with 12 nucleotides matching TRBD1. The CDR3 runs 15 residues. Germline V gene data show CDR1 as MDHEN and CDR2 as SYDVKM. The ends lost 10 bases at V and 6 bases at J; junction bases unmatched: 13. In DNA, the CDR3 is TGTGCCACCAAGGGTGGGGGACAGGGGGCGTTCGAGCAGTACTTC. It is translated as CATKGGGQGAFEQYF.

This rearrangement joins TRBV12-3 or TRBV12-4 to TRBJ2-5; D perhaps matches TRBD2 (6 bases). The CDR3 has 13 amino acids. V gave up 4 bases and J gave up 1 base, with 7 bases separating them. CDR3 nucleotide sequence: TGTGCCAGCAGTTCGACTAGCCAAGAGACCCAGTACTTC. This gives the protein CASSSTSQETQYF.

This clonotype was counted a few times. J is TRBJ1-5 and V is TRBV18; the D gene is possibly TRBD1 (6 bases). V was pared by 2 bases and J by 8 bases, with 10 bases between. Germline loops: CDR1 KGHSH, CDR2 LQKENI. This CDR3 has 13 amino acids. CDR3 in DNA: TGTGCCAGCTCACCAGGGGGCGAGAAGCCCCAGCATTTT. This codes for CASSPGGEKPQHF. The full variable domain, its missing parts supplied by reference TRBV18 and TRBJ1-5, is NAGVMQNPRHLVRRRGQEARLRCSPMKGHSHVYWYRQLPEEGLKFMVYLQKENIIDESGMPKERFSAEFPKEGPSILRIQQVVRGDSAAYFCASSPGGEKPQHFGDGTRLSIL.

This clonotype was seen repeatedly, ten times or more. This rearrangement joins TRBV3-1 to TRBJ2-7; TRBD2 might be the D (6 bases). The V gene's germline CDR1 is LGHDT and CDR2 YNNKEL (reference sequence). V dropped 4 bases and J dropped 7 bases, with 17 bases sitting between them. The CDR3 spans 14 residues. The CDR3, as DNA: TGTGCCAGCAGCCCCTCGTTGGAGGGGTTAGAGCAGTACTTC. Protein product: CASSPSLEGLEQYF.

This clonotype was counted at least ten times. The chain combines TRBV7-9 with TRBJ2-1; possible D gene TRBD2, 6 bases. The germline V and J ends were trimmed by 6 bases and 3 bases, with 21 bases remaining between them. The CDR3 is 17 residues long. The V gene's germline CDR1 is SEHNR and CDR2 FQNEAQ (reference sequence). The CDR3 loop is CASSSRISGLDYNEQFF. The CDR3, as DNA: TGTGCCAGCAGTTCCCGGATCAGCGGGCTGGACTACAATGAGCAGTTCTTC.

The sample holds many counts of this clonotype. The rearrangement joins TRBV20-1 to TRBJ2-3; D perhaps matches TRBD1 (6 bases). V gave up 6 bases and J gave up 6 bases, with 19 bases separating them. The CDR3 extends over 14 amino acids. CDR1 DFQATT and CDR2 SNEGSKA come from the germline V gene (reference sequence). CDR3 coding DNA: TGCAGTGCCACAACAGACAGGCGCTGGGATACGCAGTATTTT. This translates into CSATTDRRWDTQYF.

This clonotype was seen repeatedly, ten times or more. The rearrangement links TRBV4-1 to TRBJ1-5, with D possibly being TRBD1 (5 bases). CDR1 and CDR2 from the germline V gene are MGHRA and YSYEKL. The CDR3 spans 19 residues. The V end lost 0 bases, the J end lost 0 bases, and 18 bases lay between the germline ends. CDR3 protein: CASSQEGIRATYSNQPQHF. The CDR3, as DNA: TGCGCCAGCAGCCAAGAAGGGATCAGGGCCACTTATAGCAATCAGCCCCAGCATTTT.

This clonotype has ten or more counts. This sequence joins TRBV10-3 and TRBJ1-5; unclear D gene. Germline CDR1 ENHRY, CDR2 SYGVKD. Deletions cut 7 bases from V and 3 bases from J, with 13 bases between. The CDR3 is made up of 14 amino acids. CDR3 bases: TGTGCCATCAATAACTACGGAGTCAATCAGCCCCAGCATTTT. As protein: CAINNYGVNQPQHF.

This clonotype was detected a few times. The CDR3 sequence is CASRTPGGFDNEQFF. Written as DNA, the CDR3 is TGTGCCAGCAGGACTCCAGGGGGCTTCGACAATGAGCAGTTCTTC. V gene TRBV6-1 combines with J gene TRBJ2-1, with 8 nucleotides matching TRBD1. The CDR3 runs 15 residues. The germline gives CDR1 MNHNS, CDR2 SASEGT. The J segment lost 5 bases and the V segment lost 6 bases, leaving 9 bases of the junction unmatched.

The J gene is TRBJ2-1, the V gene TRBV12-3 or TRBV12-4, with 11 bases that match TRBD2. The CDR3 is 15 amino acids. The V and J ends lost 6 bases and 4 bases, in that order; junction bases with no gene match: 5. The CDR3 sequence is CASSPTSGIYNEQFF. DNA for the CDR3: TGTGCCAGCAGCCCGACTAGCGGGATTTACAATGAGCAGTTCTTC.

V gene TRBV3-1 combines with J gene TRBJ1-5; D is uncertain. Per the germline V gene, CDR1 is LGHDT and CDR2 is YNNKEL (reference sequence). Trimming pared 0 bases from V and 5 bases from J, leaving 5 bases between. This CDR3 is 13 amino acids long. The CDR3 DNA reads TGTGCCAGCAGCCAAGATGGAGATCAGCCCCAGCATTTT. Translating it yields CASSQDGDQPQHF.

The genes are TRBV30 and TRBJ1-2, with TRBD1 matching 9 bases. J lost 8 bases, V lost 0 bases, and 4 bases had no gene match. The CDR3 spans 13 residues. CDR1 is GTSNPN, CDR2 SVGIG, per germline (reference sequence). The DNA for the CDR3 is TGTGCCTGGAGTGTACAGGGGGCAGGAGGCTACACCTTC. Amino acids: CAWSVQGAGGYTF.

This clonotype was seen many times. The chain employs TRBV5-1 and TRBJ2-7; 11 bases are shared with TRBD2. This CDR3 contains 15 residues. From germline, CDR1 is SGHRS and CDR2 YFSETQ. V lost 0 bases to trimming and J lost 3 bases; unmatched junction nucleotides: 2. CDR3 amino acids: CASSLGTSGFYEQYF. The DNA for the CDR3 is TGCGCCAGCAGCTTGGGGACTAGCGGGTTCTACGAGCAGTACTTC.